This T cell receptor beta chain is from a study of beta chain features in type 1 diabetes. The wider study: Sorted cells examined across all samples numbered around 100 million.

The ends were cut back, 5 bases at V and 3 bases at J, with 14 bases in the middle. From germline, CDR1 is MNHEY and CDR2 SVGAGI. The CDR3 runs 14 residues. Broader study findings: Shortening that was moderate but significant affected the TCRB CDR3s of Type 1 diabetes patients in all four CD4+ subsets. Junctions at VDJ sites from type 1 diabetes patients had fewer insertions and more deletions. TCRB repertoires of naive, central memory and Treg cells appeared more similar among patients than among healthy donors.

As regards this clone: The antigen is undetermined.

The isolated RNA, all of it, was reverse transcribed, so expressed TCRB transcripts were what got sequenced. Read counts averaged around 3.9 million for samples of naive, central memory and regulatory T cells. TCRdb's table, derived via immunoSEQ multiplex PCR, lists solely in-frame clones and lacks some. The sample includes under 850,000 clones, over 10% of them seen just once. The sequence was collected from a man between 18 and 29 years old with type 1 diabetes. This rearrangement joins TRBV6-5 to TRBJ2-7, with D possibly being TRBD1 (5 bases). The specimen was naive CD4+ T cells from blood. CDR3 sequence (DNA): TGTGCCAGCAGTCGGTCGGAAGGGGTCTACGAGCAGTACTTC. Protein sequence: CASSRSEGVYEQYF.